A single T cell receptor (beta chain) is shown here with its context. Its antigen is not identified. The data stem from a study of T cell repertoires in cytomegalovirus infection. Each CDR3 protein is one row after TCRdb ran MiXCR on the reads. The sample contains 100,000 or so distinct CDR3 sequences, approximately 32% of which appear only once. Germline CDR1 and CDR2: SGHVS and FQNEAQ. The V gene lost 4 bases and the J gene lost 6 bases, with 12 bases spanning the gap. The CDR3 is 14 amino acids. Study-wide results and caveats: Adding up the frequency of public TCR beta families identified people who carried CMV plus the relevant HLA. Ex vivo responses were dominated by HLA-C-restricted CMV-specific TCR beta clonotypes.

The V call is TRBV7-8, the J call TRBJ2-2, with TRBD1 as a possible D gene (6 bases). Specimen: CD8+ T cells from cultured PBMCs, collected from culture after CMV antigen stimulation. The clonotype originates from a human donor in good health (CMV status not recorded). Some clones in this sample may be carry-over from other donors' samples. CDR3 amino acids: CASSSIRGAGELFF. The CDR3 DNA sequence: TGTGCCAGCAGCTCGATCAGGGGTGCCGGGGAGCTGTTTTTT. The variable domain in full, with the rest retrieved from reference TRBV7-8 and TRBJ2-2, is GAGVSQSPRYKVAKRGQDVALRCDPISGHVSLFWYQQALGQGPEFLTYFQNEAQLDKSGLPSDRFFAERPEGSVSTLKIQRTQQEDSAVYLCASSSIRGAGELFFGEGSRLTVL.